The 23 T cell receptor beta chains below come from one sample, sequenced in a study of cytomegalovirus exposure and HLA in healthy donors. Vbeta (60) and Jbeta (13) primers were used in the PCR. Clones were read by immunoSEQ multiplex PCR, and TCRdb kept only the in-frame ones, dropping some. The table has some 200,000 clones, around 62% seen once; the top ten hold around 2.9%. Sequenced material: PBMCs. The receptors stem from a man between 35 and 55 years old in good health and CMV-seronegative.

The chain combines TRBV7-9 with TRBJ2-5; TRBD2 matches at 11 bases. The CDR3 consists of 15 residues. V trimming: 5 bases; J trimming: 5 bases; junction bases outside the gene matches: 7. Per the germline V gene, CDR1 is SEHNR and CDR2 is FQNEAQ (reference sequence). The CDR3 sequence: CASSSSGGAGETQYF. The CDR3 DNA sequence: TGTGCCAGCAGCAGTAGCGGGGGGGCCGGGGAGACCCAGTACTTC. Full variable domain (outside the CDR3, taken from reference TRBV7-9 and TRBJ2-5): DTGVSQNPRHKITKRGQNVTFRCDPISEHNRLYWYRQTLGQGPEFLTYFQNEAQLEKSRLLSDRFSAERPKGSFSTLEIQRTEQGDSAMYLCASSSSGGAGETQYFGPGTRLLVL.

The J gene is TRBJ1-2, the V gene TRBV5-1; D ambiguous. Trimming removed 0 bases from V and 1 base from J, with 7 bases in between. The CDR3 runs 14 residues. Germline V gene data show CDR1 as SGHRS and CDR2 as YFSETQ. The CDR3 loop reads CASSLAQRNYGYTF. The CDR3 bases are TGCGCCAGCAGCTTGGCGCAGCGTAACTATGGCTACACCTTC.

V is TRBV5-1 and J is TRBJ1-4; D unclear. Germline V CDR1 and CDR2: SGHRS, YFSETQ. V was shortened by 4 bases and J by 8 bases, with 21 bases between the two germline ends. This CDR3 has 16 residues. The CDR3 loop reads CASSLHSRGYDEKLFF. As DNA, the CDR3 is TGCGCCAGCAGCCTCCATAGCCGAGGGTATGACGAAAAACTGTTTTTT.

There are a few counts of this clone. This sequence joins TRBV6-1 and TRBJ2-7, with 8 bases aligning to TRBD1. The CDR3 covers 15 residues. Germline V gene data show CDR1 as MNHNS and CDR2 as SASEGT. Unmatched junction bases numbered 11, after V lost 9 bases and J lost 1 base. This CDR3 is CARRIGQGDSYEQYF. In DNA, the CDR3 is TGTGCCAGGAGAATAGGACAGGGTGATTCCTACGAGCAGTACTTC.

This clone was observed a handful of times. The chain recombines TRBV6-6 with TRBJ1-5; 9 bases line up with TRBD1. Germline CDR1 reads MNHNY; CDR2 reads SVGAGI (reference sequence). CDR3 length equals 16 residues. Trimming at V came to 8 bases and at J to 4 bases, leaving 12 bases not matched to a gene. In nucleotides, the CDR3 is TGTGCCAGCGCGTCTCCACAGGGGGCAGGAAATCAGCCCCAGCATTTT. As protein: CASASPQGAGNQPQHF.

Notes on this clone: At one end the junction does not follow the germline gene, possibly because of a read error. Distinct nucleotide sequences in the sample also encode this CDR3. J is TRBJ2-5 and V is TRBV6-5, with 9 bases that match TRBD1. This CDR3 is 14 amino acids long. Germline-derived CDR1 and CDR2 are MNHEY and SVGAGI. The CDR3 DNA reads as TGTGCCAGCTGGGGACAGGGACTACAAGAGACTCAGTACTTC. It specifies CASWGQGLQETQYF.

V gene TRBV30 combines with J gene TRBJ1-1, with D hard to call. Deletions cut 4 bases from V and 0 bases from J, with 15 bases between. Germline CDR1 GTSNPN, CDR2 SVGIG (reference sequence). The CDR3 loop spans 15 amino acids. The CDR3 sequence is CAWMLSPIMNTEAFF. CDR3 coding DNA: TGTGCCTGGATGCTATCCCCGATCATGAACACTGAAGCTTTCTTT. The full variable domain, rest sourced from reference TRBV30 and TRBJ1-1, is SQTIHQWPATLVQPVGSPLSLECTVEGTSNPNLYWYRQAAGRGLQLLFYSVGIGQISSEVPQNLSASRPQDRQFILSSKKLLLSDSGFYLCAWMLSPIMNTEAFFGQGTRLTVV.

The CDR3 region has the DNA TGTGCCAGCAGTCTGCAGGGGGCGGACTATGGCTACACCTTC. Translation gives CASSLQGADYGYTF. The chain couples TRBV2 to TRBJ1-2; TRBD1 agrees at 8 bases. The CDR3 loop spans 14 amino acids. Trimming took 5 bases from V and 3 from J; bases not matched to a gene: 5. Per germline, CDR1 SNHLY and CDR2 FYNNEI.

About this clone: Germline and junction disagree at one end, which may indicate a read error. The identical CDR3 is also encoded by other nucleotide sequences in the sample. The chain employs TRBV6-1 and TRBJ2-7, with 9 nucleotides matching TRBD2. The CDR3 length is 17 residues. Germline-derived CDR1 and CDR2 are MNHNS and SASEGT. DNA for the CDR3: TGTGCCAGCAGTGAAGAAGTGGGGCTAGCGGGGTCCTACGAGCAGTATTTC. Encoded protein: CASSEEVGLAGSYEQYF.

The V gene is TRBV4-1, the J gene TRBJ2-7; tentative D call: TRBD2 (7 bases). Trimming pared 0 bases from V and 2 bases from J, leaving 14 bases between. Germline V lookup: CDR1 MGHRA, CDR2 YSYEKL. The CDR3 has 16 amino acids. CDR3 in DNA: TGCGCCAGCAGCCAAGACGCCTGGCGGGGGCCCTACGAGCAGTACTTC. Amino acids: CASSQDAWRGPYEQYF.

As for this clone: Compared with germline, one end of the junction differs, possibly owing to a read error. The CDR3 coding sequence is TGTGCCACCCGCAGGGGGAGTCGGGAGACCCAGTACTTC. As protein: CATRRGSRETQYF. The chain uses TRBV15 and TRBJ2-5; the match to TRBD1 covers 7 bases. The germline V gene has CDR1 LNHNV and CDR2 YYDKDF (reference sequence). This CDR3 has 13 amino acids. The full variable domain, its missing parts supplied by reference TRBV15 and TRBJ2-5, is DAMVIQNPRYQVTQFGKPVTLSCSQTLNHNVMYWYQQKSSQAPKLLFHYYDKDFNNEADTPDNFQSRRPNTSFCFLDIRSPGLGDTAMYLCATRRGSRETQYFGPGTRLLVL.

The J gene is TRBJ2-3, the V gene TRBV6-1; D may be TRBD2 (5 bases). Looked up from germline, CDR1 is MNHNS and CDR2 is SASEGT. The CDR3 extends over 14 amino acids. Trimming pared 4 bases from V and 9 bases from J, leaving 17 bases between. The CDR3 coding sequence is TGTGCCAGCAGTGTCGCTAGCCCACTGAGCACGCAGTATTTT. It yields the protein CASSVASPLSTQYF.

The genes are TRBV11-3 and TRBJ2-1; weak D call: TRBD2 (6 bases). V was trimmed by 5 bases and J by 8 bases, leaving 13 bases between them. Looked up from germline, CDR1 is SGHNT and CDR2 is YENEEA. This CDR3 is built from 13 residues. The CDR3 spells CASSPRGFDEQFF. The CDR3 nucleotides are TGTGCCAGCAGCCCACGGGGGTTTGATGAGCAGTTCTTC.

The CDR3 region is CASTPGGTGGSATNEKLFF. CDR3 DNA: TGTGCCAGTACCCCTGGGGGGACAGGGGGCTCGGCAACTAATGAAAAACTGTTTTTT. This sequence joins TRBV19 and TRBJ1-4, with 12 bases lining up with TRBD1. Germline V gives CDR1 LNHDA, CDR2 SQIVND (reference sequence). The CDR3 totals 19 residues. With V trimmed by 7 bases and J by 0 bases, 12 bases remained unmatched.

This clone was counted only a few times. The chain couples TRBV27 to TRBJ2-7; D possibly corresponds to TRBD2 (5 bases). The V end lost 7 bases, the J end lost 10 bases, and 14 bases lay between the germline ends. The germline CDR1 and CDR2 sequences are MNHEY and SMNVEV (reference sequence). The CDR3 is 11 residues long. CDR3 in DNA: TGTGCCAGCAATATGGGCGGACTCCAGTACTTC. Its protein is CASNMGGLQYF.

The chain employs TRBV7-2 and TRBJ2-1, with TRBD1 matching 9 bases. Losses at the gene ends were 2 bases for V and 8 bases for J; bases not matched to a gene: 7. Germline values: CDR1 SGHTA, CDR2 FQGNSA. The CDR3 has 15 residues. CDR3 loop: CASSLWDRVYDEQFF. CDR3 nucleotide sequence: TGTGCCAGCAGCTTATGGGACAGGGTTTACGATGAGCAGTTCTTC.

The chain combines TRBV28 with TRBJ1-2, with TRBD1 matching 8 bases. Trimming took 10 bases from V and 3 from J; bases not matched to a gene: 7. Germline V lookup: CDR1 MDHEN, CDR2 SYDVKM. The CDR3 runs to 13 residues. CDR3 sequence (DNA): TGTGCCACCGAGACAGGGGCGGACTATGGCTACACCTTC. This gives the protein CATETGADYGYTF.

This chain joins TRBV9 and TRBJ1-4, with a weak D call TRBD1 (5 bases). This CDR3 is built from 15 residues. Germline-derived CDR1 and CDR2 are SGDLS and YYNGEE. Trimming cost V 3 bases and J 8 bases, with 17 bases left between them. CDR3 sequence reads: CASSAGTAGREKLFF. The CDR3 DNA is TGTGCCAGCAGCGCCGGGACGGCGGGACGCGAAAAACTGTTTTTT. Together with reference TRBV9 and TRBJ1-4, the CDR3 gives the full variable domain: DSGVTQTPKHLITATGQRVTLRCSPRSGDLSVYWYQQSLDQGLQFLIQYYNGEERAKGNILERFSAQQFPDLHSELNLSSLELGDSALYFCASSAGTAGREKLFFGSGTQLSVL.

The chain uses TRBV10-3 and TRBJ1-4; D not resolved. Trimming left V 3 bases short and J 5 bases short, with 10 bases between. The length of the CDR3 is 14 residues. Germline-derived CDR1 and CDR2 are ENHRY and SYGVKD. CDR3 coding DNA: TGTGCCATCAGTGAAACAGCGGTGAATGAAAAACTGTTTTTT. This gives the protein CAISETAVNEKLFF.

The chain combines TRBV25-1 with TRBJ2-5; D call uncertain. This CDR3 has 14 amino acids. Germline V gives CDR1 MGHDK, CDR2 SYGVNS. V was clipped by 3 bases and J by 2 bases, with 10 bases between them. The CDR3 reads CASSDPGSQETQYF. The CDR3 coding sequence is TGTGCCAGCAGTGACCCTGGCAGTCAAGAGACCCAGTACTTC.

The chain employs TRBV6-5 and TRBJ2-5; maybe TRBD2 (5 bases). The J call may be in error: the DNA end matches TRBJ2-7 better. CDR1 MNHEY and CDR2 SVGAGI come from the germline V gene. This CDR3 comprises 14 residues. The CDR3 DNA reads TGTGCCAGCAGTTACTCGAGGCGGGCCTACGAGCAGTACTTC. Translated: CASSYSRRAYEQYF.

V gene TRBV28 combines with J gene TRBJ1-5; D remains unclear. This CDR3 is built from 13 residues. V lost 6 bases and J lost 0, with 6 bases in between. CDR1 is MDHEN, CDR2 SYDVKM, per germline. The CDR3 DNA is TGTGCCAGCAGCCTCCCTAGCAATCAGCCCCAGCATTTT. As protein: CASSLPSNQPQHF.

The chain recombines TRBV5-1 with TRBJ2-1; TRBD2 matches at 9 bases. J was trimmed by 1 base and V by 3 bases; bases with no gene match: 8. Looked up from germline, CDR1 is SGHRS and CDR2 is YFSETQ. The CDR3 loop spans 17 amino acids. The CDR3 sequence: CASSSQGAGGSYNEQFF. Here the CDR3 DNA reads TGCGCCAGCAGCTCCCAAGGGGCGGGAGGGTCCTACAATGAGCAGTTCTTC.